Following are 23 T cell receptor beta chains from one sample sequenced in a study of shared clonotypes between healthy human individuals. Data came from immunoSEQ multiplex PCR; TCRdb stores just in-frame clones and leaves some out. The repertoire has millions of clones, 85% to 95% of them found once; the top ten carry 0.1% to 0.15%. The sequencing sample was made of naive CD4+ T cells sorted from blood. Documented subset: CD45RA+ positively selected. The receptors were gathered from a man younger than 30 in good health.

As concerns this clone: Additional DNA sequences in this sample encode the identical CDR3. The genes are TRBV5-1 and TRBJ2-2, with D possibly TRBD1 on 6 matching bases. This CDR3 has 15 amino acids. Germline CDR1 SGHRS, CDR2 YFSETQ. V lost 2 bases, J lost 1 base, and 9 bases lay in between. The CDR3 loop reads CASSLETGNTGELFF. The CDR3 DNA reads TGCGCCAGCAGCTTAGAGACAGGGAACACCGGGGAGCTGTTTTTT. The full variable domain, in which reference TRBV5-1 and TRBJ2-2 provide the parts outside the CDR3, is KAGVTQTPRYLIKTRGQQVTLSCSPISGHRSVSWYQQTPGQGLQFLFEYFSETQRNKGNFPGRFSGRQFSNSRSEMNVSTLELGDSALYLCASSLETGNTGELFFGEGSRLTVL.

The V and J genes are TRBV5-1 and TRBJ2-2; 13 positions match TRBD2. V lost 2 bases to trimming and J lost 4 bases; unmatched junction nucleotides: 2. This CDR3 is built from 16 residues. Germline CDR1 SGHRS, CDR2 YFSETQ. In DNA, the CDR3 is TGCGCCAGCAGCTTACTAGCGGGAGGGCCCACCGGGGAGCTGTTTTTT. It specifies CASSLLAGGPTGELFF.

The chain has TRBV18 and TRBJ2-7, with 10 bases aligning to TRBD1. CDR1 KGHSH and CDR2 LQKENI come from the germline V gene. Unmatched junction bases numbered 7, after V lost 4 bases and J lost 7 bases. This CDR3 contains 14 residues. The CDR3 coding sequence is TGTGCCAGCTCACGGGACAGGGGCCAGTGGGAGCAGTACTTC. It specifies CASSRDRGQWEQYF.

The CDR3 nucleotides are TGTGCCAGCTTGGGTGGGCGGGGGACTAATGAAAAACTGTTTTTT. Its protein is CASLGGRGTNEKLFF. V and J are TRBV2 and TRBJ1-4; weak D call: TRBD1 (5 bases). CDR3 length equals 15 residues. V gave up 8 bases and J gave up 2 bases, with 15 bases separating them. CDR1 and CDR2 (germline): SNHLY, FYNNEI.

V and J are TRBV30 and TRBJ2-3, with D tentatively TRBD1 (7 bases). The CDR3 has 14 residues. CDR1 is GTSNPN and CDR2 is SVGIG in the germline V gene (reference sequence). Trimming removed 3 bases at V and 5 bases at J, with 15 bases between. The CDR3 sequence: CAWRARGAKDTQYF. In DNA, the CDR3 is TGTGCCTGGAGGGCCAGGGGGGCTAAAGATACGCAGTATTTT.

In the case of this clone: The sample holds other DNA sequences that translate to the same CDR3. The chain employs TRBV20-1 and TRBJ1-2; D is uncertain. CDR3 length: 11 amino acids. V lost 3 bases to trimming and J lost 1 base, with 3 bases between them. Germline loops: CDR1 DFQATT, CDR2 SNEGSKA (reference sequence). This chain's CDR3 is CSASYNYGYTF. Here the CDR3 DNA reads TGCAGTGCTAGCTATAACTATGGCTACACCTTC.

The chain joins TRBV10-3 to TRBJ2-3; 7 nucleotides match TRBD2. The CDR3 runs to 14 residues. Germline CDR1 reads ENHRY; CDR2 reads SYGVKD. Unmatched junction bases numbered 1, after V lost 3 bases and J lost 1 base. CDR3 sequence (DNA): TGTGCCATCAGTGATACTAGCGGCACAGATACGCAGTATTTT. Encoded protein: CAISDTSGTDTQYF.

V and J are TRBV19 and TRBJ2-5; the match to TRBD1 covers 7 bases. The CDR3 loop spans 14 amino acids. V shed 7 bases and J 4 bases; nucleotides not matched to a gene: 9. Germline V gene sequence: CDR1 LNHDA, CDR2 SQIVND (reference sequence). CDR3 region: CASKRTGQVETQYF. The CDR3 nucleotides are TGTGCCAGTAAAAGGACAGGCCAGGTAGAGACCCAGTACTTC. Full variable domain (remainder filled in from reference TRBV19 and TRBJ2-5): DGGITQSPKYLFRKEGQNVTLSCEQNLNHDAMYWYRQDPGQGLRLIYYSQIVNDFQKGDIAEGYSVSREKKESFPLTVTSAQKNPTAFYLCASKRTGQVETQYFGPGTRLLVL.

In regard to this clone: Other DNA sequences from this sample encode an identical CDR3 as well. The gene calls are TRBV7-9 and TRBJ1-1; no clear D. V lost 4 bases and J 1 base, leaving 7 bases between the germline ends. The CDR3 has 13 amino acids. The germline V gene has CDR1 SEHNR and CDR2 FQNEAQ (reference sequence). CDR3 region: CASSSRGNTEAFF. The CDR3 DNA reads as TGTGCCAGCAGCTCGAGAGGGAACACTGAAGCTTTCTTT.

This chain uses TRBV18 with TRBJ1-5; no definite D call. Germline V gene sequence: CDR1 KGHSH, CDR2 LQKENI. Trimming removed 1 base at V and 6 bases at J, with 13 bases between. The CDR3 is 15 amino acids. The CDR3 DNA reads TGTGCCAGCTCACCACTAGGAGAGCGGGGTCAGCCCCAGCATTTT. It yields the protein CASSPLGERGQPQHF.

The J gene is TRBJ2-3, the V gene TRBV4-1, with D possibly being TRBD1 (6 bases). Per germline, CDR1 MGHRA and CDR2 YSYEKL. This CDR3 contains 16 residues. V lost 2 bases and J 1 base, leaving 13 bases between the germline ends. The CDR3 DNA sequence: TGCGCCAGCAGCCAAACCTCTGGACAGCGCACAGATACGCAGTATTTT. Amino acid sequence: CASSQTSGQRTDTQYF.

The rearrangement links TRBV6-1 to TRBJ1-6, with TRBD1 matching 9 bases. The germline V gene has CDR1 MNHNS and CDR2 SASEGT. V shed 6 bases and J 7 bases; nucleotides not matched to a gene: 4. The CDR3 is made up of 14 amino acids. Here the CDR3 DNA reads TGTGCCAGCAGCGACGGACAGGGGAATTCACCCCTCCACTTT. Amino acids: CASSDGQGNSPLHF.

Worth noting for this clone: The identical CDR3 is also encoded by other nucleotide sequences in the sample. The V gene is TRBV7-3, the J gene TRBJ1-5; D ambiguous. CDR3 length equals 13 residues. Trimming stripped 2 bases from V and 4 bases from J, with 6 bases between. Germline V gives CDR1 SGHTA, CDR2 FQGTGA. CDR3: CASSLSPNQPQHF. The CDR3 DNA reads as TGTGCCAGCAGCTTATCCCCAAATCAGCCCCAGCATTTT.

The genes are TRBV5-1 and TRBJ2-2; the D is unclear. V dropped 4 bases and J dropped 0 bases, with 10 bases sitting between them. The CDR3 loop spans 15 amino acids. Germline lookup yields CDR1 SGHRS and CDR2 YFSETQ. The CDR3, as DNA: TGCGCCAGCAGCCGCACGCTACCGAACACCGGGGAGCTGTTTTTT. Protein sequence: CASSRTLPNTGELFF.

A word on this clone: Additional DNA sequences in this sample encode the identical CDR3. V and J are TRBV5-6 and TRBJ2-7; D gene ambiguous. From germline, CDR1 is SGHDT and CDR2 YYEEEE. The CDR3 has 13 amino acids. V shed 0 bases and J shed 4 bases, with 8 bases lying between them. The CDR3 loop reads CASSLVGGYEQYF. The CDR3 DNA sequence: TGTGCCAGCAGCTTGGTGGGCGGATACGAGCAGTACTTC.

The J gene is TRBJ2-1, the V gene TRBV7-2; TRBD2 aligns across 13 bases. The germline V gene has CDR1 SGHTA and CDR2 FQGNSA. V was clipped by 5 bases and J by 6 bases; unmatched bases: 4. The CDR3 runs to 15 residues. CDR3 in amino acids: CASSTGTSGTNEQFF. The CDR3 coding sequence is TGTGCCAGCAGCACTGGGACTAGCGGGACCAATGAGCAGTTCTTC.

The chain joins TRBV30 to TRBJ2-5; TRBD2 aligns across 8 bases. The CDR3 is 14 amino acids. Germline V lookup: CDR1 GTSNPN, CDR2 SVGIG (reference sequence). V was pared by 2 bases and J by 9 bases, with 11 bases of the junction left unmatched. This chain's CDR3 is CAWSPGLAAVPQYF. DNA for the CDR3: TGTGCCTGGAGTCCCGGACTAGCCGCAGTGCCCCAGTACTTC.

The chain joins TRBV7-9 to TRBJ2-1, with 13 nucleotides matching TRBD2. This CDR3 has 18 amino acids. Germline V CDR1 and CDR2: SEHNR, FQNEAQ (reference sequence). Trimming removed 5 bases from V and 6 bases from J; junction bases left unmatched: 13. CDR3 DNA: TGTGCCAGCAGCATCCTTGTAACTAGCGGGAGGGGACTCAATGAGCAGTTCTTC. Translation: CASSILVTSGRGLNEQFF.

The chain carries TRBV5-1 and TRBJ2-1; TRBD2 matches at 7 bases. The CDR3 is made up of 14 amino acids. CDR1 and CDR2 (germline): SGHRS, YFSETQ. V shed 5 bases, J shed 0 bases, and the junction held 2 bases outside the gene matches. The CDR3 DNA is TGCGCCAGCAGGGCTAGCGGCTCCTACAATGAGCAGTTCTTC. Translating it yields CASRASGSYNEQFF.

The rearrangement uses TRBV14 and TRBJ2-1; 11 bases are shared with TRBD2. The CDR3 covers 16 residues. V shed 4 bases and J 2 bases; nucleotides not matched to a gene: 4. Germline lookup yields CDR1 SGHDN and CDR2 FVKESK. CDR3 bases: TGTGCCAGCAGCCCGTTGACTAGCGGGGCCTACAATGAGCAGTTCTTC. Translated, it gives CASSPLTSGAYNEQFF.

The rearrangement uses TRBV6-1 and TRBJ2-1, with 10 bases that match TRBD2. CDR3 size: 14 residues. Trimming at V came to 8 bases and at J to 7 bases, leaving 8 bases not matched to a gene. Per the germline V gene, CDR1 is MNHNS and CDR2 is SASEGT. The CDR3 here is CASSSAGGINEQFF. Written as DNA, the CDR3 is TGTGCCAGCTCTTCAGCGGGGGGGATAAATGAGCAGTTCTTC.

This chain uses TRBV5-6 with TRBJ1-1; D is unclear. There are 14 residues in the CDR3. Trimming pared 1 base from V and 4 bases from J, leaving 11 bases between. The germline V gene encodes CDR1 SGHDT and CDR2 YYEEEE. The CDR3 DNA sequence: TGTGCCAGCAGCTTGTACCGGGCCGGCACTGAAGCTTTCTTT. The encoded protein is CASSLYRAGTEAFF.

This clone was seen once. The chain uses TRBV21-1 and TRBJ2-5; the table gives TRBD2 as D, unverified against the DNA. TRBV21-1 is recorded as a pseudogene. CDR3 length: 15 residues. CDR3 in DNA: TGTGCCAGCAGCAATTCGGGAGCGGCCCAAGAGACCCAGTACTTC. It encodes CASSNSGAAQETQYF.